The next 2 T cell receptor beta chains were all read from a single sample in a study of shared clonotypes between healthy human individuals. Sequencing used immunoSEQ multiplex PCR; TCRdb keeps in-frame clones, though not all of them. The table has around 340,000 clones, roughly 80% seen once. Sequencing was carried out using memory CD4+ T cells sorted from blood. The subset denotes: CD45RA-negative fraction. Receptor source: a man in his thirties or forties in good health.

The chain uses TRBV5-1 and TRBJ2-3; D gene unclear. This CDR3 comprises 12 residues. Germline V gene sequence: CDR1 SGHRS, CDR2 YFSETQ. Trimming took off 0 bases at V and 5 bases at J, with 4 bases between the two ends. CDR3 nucleotides: TGCGCCAGCAGCTTGGACGGAGATACGCAGTATTTT. The encoded protein is CASSLDGDTQYF.

The chain employs TRBV7-3 and TRBJ2-1, with TRBD1 matching 9 bases. With 3 bases clipped from V and 9 bases from J, the junction kept 12 bases outside the gene matches. The CDR3 has 16 amino acids. Germline CDR1 SGHTA, CDR2 FQGTGA. Here the CDR3 DNA reads TGTGCCAGCAGCTTCACCGGGACAGGGTCTCGGGGTGAGCAGTTCTTC. Translating gives CASSFTGTGSRGEQFF.